This T cell receptor beta chain is from a study of B cell selection in AIRE deficiency. General study points: Shared Treg sequences were biased toward short CDR3s with few non-templated nucleotide insertions. Of approximately 3,700 shared Treg TCRbeta sequences, over 25% were healthy-only, 7.5% to 10% patient-only.

Sorted regulatory T cells were CD4-positive, CD25-high and CD127-low or negative. About this clone itself: What it recognizes is unknown.

The method was immunoSEQ multiplex PCR; TCRdb's version includes in-frame clones alone and lacks a portion of them. The data contain roughly 22,000 clones, less than 95% of them singletons. The CDR3 has 15 residues. V lost 4 bases to trimming and J lost 2 bases; unmatched junction nucleotides: 5. Germline V gene data show CDR1 as MNHEY and CDR2 as SVGAGI. The receptor was isolated from a human donor with AIRE deficiency. What was sequenced was Tregs sorted from PBMCs. The chain links TRBV6-5 to TRBJ2-7; 10 bases line up with TRBD1. The CDR3 region has the DNA TGTGCCAGCAGTTCCGGGACAGGGGCCACCTACGAGCAGTACTTC. Its translation is CASSSGTGATYEQYF.